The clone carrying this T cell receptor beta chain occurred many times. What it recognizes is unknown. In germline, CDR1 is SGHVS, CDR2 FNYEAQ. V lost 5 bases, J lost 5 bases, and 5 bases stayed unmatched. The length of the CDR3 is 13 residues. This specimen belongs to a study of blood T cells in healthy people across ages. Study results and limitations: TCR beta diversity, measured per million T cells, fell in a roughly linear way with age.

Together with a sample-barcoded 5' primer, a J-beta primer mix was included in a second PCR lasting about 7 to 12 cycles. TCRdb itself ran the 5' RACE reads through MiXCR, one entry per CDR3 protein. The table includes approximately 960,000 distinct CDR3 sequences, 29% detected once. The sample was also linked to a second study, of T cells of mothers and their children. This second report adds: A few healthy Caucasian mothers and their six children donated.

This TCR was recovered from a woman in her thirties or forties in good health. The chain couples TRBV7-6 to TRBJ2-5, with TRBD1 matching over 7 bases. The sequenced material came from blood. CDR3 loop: CASSINRGETQYF. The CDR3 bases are TGTGCCAGCAGCATCAACAGGGGTGAGACCCAGTACTTC.